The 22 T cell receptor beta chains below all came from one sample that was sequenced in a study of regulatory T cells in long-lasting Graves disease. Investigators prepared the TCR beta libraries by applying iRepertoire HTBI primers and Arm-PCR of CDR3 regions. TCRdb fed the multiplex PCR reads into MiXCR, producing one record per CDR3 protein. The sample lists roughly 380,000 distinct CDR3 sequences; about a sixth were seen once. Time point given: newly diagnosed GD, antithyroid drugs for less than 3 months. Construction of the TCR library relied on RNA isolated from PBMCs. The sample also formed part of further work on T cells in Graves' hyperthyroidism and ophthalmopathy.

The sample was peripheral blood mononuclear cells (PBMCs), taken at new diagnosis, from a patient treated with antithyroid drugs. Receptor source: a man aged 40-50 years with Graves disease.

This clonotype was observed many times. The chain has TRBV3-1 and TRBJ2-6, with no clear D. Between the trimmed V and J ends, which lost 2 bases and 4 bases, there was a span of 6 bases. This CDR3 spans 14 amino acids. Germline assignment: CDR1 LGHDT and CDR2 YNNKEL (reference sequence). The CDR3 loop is CASSQRAGANVLTF. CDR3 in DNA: TGTGCCAGCAGCCAACGTGCGGGGGCCAACGTCCTGACTTTC.

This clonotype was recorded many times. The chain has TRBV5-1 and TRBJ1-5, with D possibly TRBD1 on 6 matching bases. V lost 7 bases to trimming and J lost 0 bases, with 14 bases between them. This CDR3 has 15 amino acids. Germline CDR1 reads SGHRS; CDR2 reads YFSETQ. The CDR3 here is CASRGGPGSNQPQHF. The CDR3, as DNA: TGCGCCAGCCGGGGGGGCCCGGGTAGCAATCAGCCCCAGCATTTT.

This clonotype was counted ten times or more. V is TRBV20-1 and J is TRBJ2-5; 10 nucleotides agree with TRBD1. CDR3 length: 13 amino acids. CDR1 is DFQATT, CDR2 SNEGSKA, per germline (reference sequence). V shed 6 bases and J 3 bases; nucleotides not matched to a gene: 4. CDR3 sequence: CSADRGLKETQYF. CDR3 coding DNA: TGCAGTGCCGACAGGGGGCTAAAAGAGACCCAGTACTTC.

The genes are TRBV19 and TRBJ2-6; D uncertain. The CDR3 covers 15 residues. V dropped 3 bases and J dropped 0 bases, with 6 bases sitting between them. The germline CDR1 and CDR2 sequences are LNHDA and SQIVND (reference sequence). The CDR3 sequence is CASSIGNSGANVLTF. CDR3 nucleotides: TGTGCCAGTAGTATCGGAAACTCTGGGGCCAACGTCCTGACTTTC.

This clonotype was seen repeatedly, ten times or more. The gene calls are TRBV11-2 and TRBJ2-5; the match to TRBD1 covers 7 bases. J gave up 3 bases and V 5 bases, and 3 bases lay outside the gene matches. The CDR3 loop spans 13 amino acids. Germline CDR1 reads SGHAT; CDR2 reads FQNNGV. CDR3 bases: TGTGCCAGCAGCCGTACAGGGGAAGAGACCCAGTACTTC. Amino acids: CASSRTGEETQYF.

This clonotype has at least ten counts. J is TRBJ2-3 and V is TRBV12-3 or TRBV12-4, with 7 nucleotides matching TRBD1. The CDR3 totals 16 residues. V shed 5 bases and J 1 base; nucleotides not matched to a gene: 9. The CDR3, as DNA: TGTGCCAGCAGTCCCACACAGGGGCGAGGCACAGATACGCAGTATTTT. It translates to CASSPTQGRGTDTQYF.

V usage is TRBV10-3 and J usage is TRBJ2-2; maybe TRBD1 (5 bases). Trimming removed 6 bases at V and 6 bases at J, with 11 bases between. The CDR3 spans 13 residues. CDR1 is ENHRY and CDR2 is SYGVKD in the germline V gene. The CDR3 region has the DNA TGTGCCATCAGGCCACCAGGGCCCGGGGAGCTGTTTTTT. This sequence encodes CAIRPPGPGELFF.

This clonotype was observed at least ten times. CDR3 protein: CASSPSETGGQTQYF. The CDR3 DNA follows: TGTGCCAGCAGTCCCTCCGAGACAGGGGGACAGACCCAGTACTTC. This chain uses TRBV12-3 or TRBV12-4 with TRBJ2-5; TRBD1 matches at 9 bases. The V gene end was trimmed by 5 bases and the J gene end by 6 bases; junction bases not matched to a gene: 10. The CDR3 covers 15 residues.

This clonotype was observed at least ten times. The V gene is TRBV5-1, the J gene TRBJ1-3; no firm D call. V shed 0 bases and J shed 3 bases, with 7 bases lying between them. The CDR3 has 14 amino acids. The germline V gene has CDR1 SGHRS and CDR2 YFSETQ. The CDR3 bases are TGCGCCAGCAGCTTGGCTGGGTTTGGAAACACCATATATTTT. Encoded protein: CASSLAGFGNTIYF.

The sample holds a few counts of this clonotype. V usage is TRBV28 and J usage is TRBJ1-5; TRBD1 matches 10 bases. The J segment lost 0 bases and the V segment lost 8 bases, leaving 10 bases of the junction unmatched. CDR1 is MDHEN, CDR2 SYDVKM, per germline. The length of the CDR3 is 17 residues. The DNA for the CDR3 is TGTGCCAGCGGAACCGGGACAGGGGAAAGTAGCAATCAGCCCCAGCATTTT. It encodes CASGTGTGESSNQPQHF.

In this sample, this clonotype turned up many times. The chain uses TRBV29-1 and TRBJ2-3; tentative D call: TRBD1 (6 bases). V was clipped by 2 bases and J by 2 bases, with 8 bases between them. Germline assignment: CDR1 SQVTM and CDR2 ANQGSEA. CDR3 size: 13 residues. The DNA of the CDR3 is TGCAGCGTTGAACGGGACAACACAGATACGCAGTATTTT. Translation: CSVERDNTDTQYF.

The CDR3 DNA reads as TGTGCCAGTATCAAACGAGGGGGGGGCGATCAGCCCCAGCATTTT. Its translation: CASIKRGGGDQPQHF. This chain uses TRBV19 with TRBJ1-5, with a tentative D call TRBD1 (6 bases). This CDR3 is 15 amino acids long. V lost 7 bases and J lost 5, with 18 bases in between. From germline, CDR1 is LNHDA and CDR2 SQIVND (reference sequence). The full variable domain, with the rest looked up from reference TRBV19 and TRBJ1-5, is DGGITQSPKYLFRKEGQNVTLSCEQNLNHDAMYWYRQDPGQGLRLIYYSQIVNDFQKGDIAEGYSVSREKKESFPLTVTSAQKNPTAFYLCASIKRGGGDQPQHFGDGTRLSIL.

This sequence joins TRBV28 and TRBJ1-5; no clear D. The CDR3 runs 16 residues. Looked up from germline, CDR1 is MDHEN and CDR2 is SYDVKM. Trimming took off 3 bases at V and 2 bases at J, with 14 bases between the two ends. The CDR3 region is CASSFGLGRGNQPQHF. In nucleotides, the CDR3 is TGTGCCAGCAGTTTTGGCCTGGGGAGGGGCAATCAGCCCCAGCATTTT.

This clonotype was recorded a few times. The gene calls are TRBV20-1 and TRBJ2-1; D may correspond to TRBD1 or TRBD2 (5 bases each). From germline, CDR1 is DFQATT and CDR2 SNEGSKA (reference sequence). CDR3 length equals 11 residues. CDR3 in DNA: TGCAGCGCGTACGGTGGGACGGAGCAGTTCTTC. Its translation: CSAYGGTEQFF.

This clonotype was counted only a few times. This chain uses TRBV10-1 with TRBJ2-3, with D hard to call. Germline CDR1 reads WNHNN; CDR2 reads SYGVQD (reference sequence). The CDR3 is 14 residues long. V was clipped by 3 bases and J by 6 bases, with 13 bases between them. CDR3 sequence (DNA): TGCGCCAGCAGTGATCTTTCGTCGCCGGATACGCAGTATTTT. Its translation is CASSDLSSPDTQYF.

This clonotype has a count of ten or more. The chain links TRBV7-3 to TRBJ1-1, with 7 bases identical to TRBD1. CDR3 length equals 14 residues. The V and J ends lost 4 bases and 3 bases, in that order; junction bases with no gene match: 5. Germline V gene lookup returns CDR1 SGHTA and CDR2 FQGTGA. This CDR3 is CASSSTGRDTEAFF. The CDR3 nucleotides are TGTGCCAGCAGCTCGACAGGGAGGGACACTGAAGCTTTCTTT.

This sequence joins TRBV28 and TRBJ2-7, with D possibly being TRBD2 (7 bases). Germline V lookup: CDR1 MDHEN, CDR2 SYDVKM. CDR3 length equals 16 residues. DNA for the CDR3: TGTGCGGGGGGGGGCGCGGGTCTCGGACGTCCGGGCGAGCAGTACTTC. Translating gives CAGGGAGLGRPGEQYF.

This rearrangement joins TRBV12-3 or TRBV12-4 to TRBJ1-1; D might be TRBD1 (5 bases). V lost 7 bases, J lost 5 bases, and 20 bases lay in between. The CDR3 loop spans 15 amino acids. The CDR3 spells CASIPPGPHRTEAFF. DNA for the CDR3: TGTGCCAGCATTCCTCCGGGACCCCACAGGACTGAAGCTTTCTTT.

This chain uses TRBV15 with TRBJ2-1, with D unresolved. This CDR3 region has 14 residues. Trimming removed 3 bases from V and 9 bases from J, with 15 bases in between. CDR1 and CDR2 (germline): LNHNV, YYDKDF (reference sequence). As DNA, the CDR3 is TGTGCCACCAGCAGTGCTGGATCGAGAACTGAGCAGTTCTTC. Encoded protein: CATSSAGSRTEQFF.

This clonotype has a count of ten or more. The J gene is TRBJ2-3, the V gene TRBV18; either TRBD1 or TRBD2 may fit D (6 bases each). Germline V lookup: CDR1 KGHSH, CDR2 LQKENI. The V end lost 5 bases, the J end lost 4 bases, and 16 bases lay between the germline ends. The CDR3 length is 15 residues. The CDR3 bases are TGTGCCAGCTCAATCCCCGGGGGCCCGGCAGATACGCAGTATTTT. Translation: CASSIPGGPADTQYF.

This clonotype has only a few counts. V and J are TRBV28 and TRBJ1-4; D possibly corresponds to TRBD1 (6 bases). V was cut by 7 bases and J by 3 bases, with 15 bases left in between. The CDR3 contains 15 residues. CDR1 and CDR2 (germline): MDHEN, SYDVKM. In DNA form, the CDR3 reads TGTGCCAGCACCAGGGGCTGGGGGGCTAATGAAAAACTGTTTTTT. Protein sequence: CASTRGWGANEKLFF. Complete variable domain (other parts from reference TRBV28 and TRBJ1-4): DVKVTQSSRYLVKRTGEKVFLECVQDMDHENMFWYRQDPGLGLRLIYFSYDVKMKEKGDIPEGYSVSREKKERFSLILESASTNQTSMYLCASTRGWGANEKLFFGSGTQLSVL.

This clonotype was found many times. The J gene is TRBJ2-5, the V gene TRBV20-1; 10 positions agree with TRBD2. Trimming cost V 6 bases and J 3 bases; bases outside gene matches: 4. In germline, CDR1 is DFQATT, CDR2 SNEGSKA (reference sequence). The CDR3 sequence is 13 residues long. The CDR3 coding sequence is TGCAGTGCGTGGACTAGCGGCGAAGAGACCCAGTACTTC. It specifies CSAWTSGEETQYF.